The 3 T cell receptor beta chains below were found in one sample sequenced in a study of blood T cell repertoires in COVID-19. Generated by immunoSEQ multiplex PCR, the TCRdb table keeps only in-frame clones and is missing some. The sample contains roughly 130,000 clones, roughly 84% of which appear only once. Sequencing was done on a sample of peripheral blood. The receptors were gathered from a man between 25 and 39 years old with COVID-19, enrolled during active disease.

The gene calls are TRBV2 and TRBJ1-2; TRBD1 matches 7 bases. V lost 7 bases and J lost 3; bases outside the gene matches: 5. Germline assignment: CDR1 SNHLY and CDR2 FYNNEI. The CDR3 runs to 13 residues. CDR3 in amino acids: CASNAGTDYGYTF. For the CDR3, the DNA is TGTGCCAGCAACGCTGGGACAGACTATGGCTACACCTTC. The full variable domain, its missing parts supplied by reference TRBV2 and TRBJ1-2, is EPEVTQTPSHQVTQMGQEVILRCVPISNHLYFYWYRQILGQKVEFLVSFYNNEISEKSEIFDDQFSVERPDGSNFTLKIRSTKLEDSAMYFCASNAGTDYGYTFGSGTRLTVV.

CDR3 loop: CASTGVGGELFF. CDR3 in DNA: TGTGCCAGCACCGGGGTTGGCGGGGAGCTGTTTTTT. The chain combines TRBV6-5 with TRBJ2-2; the D gene is possibly TRBD2 (5 bases). This CDR3 spans 12 amino acids. The germline CDR1 and CDR2 sequences are MNHEY and SVGAGI. V lost 7 bases, J lost 7 bases, and 10 bases lay in between.

The chain has TRBV27 and TRBJ2-7, with D perhaps matching TRBD1 (5 bases). Between the trimmed V and J ends, which lost 4 bases and 5 bases, there was a span of 12 bases. Germline-derived CDR1 and CDR2 are MNHEY and SMNVEV (reference sequence). CDR3 length: 13 amino acids. CDR3 amino acids: CASSSRARDEQYF. The DNA of the CDR3 is TGTGCCAGCAGTTCCAGGGCCAGGGACGAGCAGTACTTC.